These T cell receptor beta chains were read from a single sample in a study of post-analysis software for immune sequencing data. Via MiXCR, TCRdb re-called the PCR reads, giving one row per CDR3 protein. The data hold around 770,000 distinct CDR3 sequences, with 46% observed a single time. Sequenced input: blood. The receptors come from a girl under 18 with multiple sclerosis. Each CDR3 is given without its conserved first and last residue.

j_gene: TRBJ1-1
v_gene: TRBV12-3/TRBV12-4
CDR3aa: ASSAGHTEAF

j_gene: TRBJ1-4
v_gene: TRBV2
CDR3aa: ASSDGAKGGEKLF

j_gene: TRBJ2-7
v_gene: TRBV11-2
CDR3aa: ASSLAQPYEQY

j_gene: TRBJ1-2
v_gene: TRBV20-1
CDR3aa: SARDTGGKGYT

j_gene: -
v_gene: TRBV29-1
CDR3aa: RTTTWGGPICYEQY

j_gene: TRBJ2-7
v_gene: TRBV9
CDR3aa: TSSVGLAGGEQY

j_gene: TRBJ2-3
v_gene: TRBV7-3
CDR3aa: ASSQTGLGSDTQY

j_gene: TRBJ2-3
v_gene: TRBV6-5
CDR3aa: ASSQSGGPSTDTQY

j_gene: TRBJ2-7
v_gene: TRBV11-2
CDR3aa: ASSEYAGGNYEQY

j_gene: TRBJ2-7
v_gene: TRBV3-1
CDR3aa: ASSLQRSYEQY

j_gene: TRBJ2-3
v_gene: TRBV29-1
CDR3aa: SVGQTLSYTDTQY

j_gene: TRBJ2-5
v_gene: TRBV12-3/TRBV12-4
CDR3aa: ASSKPRATQETQY

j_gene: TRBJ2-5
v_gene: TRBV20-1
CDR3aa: SALRLAGFQETQY

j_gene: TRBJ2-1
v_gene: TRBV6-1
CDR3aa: ASSEGTSGRNEQF

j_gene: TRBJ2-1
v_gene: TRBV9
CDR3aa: ASSGGLAGNYNEQF

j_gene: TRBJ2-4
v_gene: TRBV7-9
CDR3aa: ASSTDKNLAKNIQY

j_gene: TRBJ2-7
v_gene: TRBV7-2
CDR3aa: ASSPRMAGGSYEQY

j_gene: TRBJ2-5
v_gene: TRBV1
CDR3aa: TSSHQDQGDQETQY

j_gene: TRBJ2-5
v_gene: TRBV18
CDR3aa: ASSPRGPQETQY

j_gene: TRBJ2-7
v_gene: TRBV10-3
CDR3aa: AISPGATYEQY

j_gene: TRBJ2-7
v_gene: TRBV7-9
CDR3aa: ASSTGQGRSYEQY

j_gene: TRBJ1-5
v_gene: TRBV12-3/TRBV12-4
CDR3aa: ASSPNTGDETQH

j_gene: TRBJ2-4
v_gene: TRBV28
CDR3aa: ASTPGGTVYGKNIQY

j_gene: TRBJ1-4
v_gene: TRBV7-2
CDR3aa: ASSGRRGEKLF

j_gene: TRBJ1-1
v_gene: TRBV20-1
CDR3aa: SASTYTEAF

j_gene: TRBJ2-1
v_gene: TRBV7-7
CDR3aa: ASSPQAGLYNEQF

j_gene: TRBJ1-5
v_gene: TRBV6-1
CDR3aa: ASRSKGGTGKSSNQPQH

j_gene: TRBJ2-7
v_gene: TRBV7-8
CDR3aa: ASSRNSGPPYEQY

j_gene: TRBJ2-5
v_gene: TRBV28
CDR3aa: ASSRRTGRETQY

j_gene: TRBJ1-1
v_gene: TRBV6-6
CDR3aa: ASRAVGTEAF

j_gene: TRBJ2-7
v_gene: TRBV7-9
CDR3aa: ASRPDAGIYEQY

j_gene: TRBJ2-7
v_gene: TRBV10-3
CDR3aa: APCIWLGVGEQY

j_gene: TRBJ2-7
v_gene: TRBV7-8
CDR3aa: ASSPWADEQY

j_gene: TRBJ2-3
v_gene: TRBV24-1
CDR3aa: ATSDFGGSSDTQY

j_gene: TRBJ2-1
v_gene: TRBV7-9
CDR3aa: ATTPWEDEQF

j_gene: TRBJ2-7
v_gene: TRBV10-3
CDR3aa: AITPDRDKGNNHEQY

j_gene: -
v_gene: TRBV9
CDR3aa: ASSKTSGRAQETQY

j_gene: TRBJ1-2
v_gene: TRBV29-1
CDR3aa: SALTLGGSYGYT

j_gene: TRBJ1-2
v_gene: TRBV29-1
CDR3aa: SVGTGGNYGYT

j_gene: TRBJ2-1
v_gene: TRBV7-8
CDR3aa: ASSPSGSANEQF

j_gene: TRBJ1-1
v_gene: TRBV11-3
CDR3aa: ASSLAGGAGNTEAF

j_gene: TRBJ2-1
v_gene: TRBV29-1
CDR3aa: SVRTPPGNEQF

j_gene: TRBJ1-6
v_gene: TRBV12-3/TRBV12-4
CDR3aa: ASRIRMDSPLH

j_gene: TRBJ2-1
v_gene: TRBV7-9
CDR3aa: ASSGWSVPGKEAGHNEQF

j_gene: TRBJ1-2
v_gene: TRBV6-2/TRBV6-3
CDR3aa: ASTEERSSRYGYT

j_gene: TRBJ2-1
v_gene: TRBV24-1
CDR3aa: ATSDATSGRLNEQF

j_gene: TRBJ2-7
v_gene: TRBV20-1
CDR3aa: SARDRSVSSYEQY

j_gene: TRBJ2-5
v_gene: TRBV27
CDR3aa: ASRAGTSNQETQY

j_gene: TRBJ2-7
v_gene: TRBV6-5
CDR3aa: ASSSPGYPSYEQY

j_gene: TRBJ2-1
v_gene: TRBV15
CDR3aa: ATSRESGRTNEQF

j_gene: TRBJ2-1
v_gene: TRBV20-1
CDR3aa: SASSLAGTLNEQF